This T cell receptor (beta chain) was retrieved from a study of cytomegalovirus exposure and HLA in healthy donors. This CDR3 contains 14 residues. Germline CDR1 SGHTA, CDR2 FQGNSA. Trimming removed 5 bases from V and 7 bases from J; junction bases left unmatched: 10. PCR amplification relied on 60 Vbeta primers (plus 13 Jbeta primers). Clones were sequenced by immunoSEQ multiplex PCR, and TCRdb holds only the in-frame ones, with some missing. The table includes fewer than 80,000 clones, about 68% detected once. The chain couples TRBV7-2 to TRBJ2-5, with 7 bases lining up with TRBD2. Sequencing was performed on PBMCs. The sequence derives from a woman in her forties or fifties in good health and CMV-seropositive. CDR3 bases: TGTGCCAGCAGCCTCTCTGCGGGGGAGGTGACCCAGTACTTC. It specifies CASSLSAGEVTQYF.